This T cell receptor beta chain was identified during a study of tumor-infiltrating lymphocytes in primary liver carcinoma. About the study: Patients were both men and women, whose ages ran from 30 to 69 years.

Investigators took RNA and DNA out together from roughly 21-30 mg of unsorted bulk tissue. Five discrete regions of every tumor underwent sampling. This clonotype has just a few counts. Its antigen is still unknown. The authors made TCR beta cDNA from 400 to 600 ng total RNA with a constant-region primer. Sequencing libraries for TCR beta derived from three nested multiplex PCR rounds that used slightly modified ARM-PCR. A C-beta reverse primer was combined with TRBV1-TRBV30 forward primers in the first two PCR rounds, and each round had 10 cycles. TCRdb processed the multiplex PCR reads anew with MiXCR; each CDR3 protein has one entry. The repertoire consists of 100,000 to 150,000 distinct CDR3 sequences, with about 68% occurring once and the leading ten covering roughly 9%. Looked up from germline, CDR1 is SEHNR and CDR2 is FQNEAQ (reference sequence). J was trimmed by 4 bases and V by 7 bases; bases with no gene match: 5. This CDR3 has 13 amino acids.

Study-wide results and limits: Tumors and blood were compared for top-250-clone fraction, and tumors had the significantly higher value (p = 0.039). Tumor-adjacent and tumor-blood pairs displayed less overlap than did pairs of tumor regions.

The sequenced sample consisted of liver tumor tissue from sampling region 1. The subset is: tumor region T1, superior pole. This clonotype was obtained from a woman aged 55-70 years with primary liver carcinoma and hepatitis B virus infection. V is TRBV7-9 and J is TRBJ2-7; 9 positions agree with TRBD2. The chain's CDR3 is CASTTSGKYEQYF. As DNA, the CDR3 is TGTGCCAGCACGACTAGCGGTAAATACGAGCAGTACTTC. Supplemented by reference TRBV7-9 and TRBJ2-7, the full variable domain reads DTGVSQNPRHKITKRGQNVTFRCDPISEHNRLYWYRQTLGQGPEFLTYFQNEAQLEKSRLLSDRFSAERPKGSFSTLEIQRTEQGDSAMYLCASTTSGKYEQYFGPGTRLTVT.